This T cell receptor (beta chain) was retrieved from a study of T-cell memory formation after mild COVID-19. Study-wide results and limits: The study found contracting CD4+ clones mainly in CM and EM and contracting CD8+ clones in EMRA. Later expanders leaned CD4+, whereas day 15 to 85 contracting clones were balanced CD4/CD8.

This clonotype occurred many times. Its matching antigen is unknown. Trimming removed 2 bases at V and 6 bases at J, with 20 bases between. This CDR3 is 16 amino acids long. Germline CDR1 LGHNA, CDR2 YNFKEQ. TCRdb called the 5' RACE reads again in MiXCR, with one record for every CDR3 protein. The data hold roughly 600,000 distinct CDR3 sequences, with around 17% observed a single time. This TCR derives from an adult woman who had mild COVID-19 (a few samples of this study predate the infection). Cell type and time point are not known. The V gene is TRBV4-2, the J gene TRBJ2-7, with D perhaps matching TRBD1 (5 bases). Sample: PBMCs or a T cell subset sorted from them (not recorded which). CDR3 protein: CASSQWSGQGVGEQYF. CDR3 in DNA: TGTGCCAGCAGCCAATGGTCAGGGCAGGGTGTAGGCGAGCAGTACTTC.